The entry below gives a single TCR beta chain sequence along with its context. The antigen it binds to is not known. Base qualities are not provided; no much larger clone lies one nucleotide away. The CDR3 spans 17 residues, from the cysteine through the phenylalanine. Only the CDR3 portion is preserved as DNA: 51 bases, with reading frame beginning at the first base. V trim: 2 bases; J trim: 5 bases; unmatched bases: 13. The germline V gene supplies CDR1 MNHNS and CDR2 SASEGT. The record originates from a study of T cell responses to AZD1222 COVID-19 vaccine (dated by TCRdb to the early 2020s). Regarding the study in general: TCR sequencing covered over 230 trial participants: 207 given two doses of AZD1222 and approximately 26 given two doses of MenACWY control vaccine. Trial participants were enrolled into age subgroups of 18-55, 56-69 and 70-plus years, which contained 148, 28 and 57 TCR-sequenced participants, respectively. The paper's findings and limits, for the study overall: The 56-69-year group was small, and its depth increase did not reach significance, likely because of low power. Conclusions about previously exposed vaccinees were limited because only six AZD1222 recipients were SARS-CoV-2 seropositive at baseline. CD4 TCRs associated with the vaccine covered the entire spike protein, and the dominant responses were in regions 160-218 and 743-854. After two AZD1222 doses, both the breadth and the depth of spike-specific TCRs were significantly higher than at day 0 and than in MenACWY recipients. Nearly half of unique spike-specific TCRs reportedly recognized epitopes outside regions mutated in the B.1.351 and B.1.1.7 variants. Because no day 14 peak-response samples were available, repertoires were characterized only after the peak T cell response. Most participants were white British and females outnumbered males, and the authors suggested that clonal diversity may have been underestimated.

The CDR3 regions of human TCRbeta chains were analyzed by immunosequencing. As for how the authors treated the data: TCRs in the repertoires were compared against a reference library of SARS-CoV-2-specific TCRs that had been generated with the MIRA antigen-specificity platform. Breadth was defined as the fraction of unique TCRs that were SARS-CoV-2-associated. Depth was defined as the fraction of total T cells that were SARS-CoV-2-associated. Using the MIRA data, each spike-specific TCR was mapped to the spike region that the TCR reacts to and placed in a CD4 or CD8 class. Log10-transformed breadth and depth values were compared by one-way ANOVA with Sidak's multiple comparisons tests. Entries here come from immuneACCESS through TCRdb and include only in-frame sequences with V and J called. Some clones fail to appear in such tables; in the studies checked, an unresolved V gene covers under half of the shortfall, and the cause of the remainder is unknown. That table is the source of V, J and clone size, and D and trimming were worked out from the DNA. This sample is represented by 80,000 or so clones; approximately 83% of them were singletons. The biggest ten clones account for 8% to 13% of the sample.

The time point label of this sample denotes: about 28 days (+/-7) after the second vaccine dose. AZD1222 recipients given second doses at about 4 weeks or at about 12 weeks were pooled, since spike-specific TCR depth and breadth were not found to differ between the two schedules. Vaccinee samples were obtained from the UK trials COV001 and COV002, which included a single-blind randomized controlled phase 2/3 trial of AZD1222 (ChAdOx1 nCoV-19) in healthy adults. Trial participant PBMC samples were collected at day 0 and day 28 after the second dose for TCRbeta chain sequencing. Here the chain combines TRBV6-1 and TRBJ2-5; 8 junctional bases match TRBD2. The TCR was taken from an adult who received the AZD1222 COVID-19 vaccine. Sequences were derived from peripheral blood, sampled 28 days after the second AZD1222 dose. The sequenced DNA: TGTGCCAGCAGTGAACACCCTTCGGGGGGGGCGGGGGAGACCCAGTACTTC. This translates into CASSEHPSGGAGETQYF.